The 5 T cell receptor beta chains given below trace back to one sample, sequenced in a study of blood T cells in healthy people across ages. A J-beta primer mix and a sample-barcoded 5' primer were used in a second PCR of about 7 to 12 cycles. TCRdb reanalysed the 5' RACE reads using MiXCR and keeps one entry per CDR3 protein. The data contain 800,000 to 1,300,000 distinct CDR3 sequences, approximately 25% of them singletons. This sample was also put to use in a study of T cells of mothers and their children.

Sequencing input: blood. The source of these receptors is a girl aged 2-15 years in good health.

This clonotype was observed a handful of times. V usage is TRBV12-3 or TRBV12-4 and J usage is TRBJ2-5, with TRBD1 matching 7 bases. This CDR3 has 16 amino acids. J was trimmed by 2 bases and V by 5 bases; bases with no gene match: 11. The CDR3 nucleotides read TGTGCCAGCAGTGCTACGGGACAGCTTATTCAAGAGACCCAGTACTTC. This sequence encodes CASSATGQLIQETQYF.

The chain employs TRBV28 and TRBJ1-2, with D possibly TRBD1 on 6 matching bases. The CDR3 has 15 amino acids. Per germline, CDR1 MDHEN and CDR2 SYDVKM. V was pared by 4 bases and J by 3 bases, with 15 bases between. CDR3 residues: CASSSQGIEDYGYTF. For the CDR3, the DNA is TGTGCCAGCAGTTCTCAGGGGATTGAGGACTATGGCTACACCTTC.

The chain recombines TRBV29-1 with TRBJ2-1; D is unclear. Germline loops: CDR1 SQVTM, CDR2 ANQGSEA. The CDR3 contains 14 residues. Trimming pared 3 bases from V and 7 bases from J, leaving 16 bases between. CDR3 coding DNA: TGCAGCGTTGATCGTGACGGCGATTATAATGAGCAGTTCTTC. Residues: CSVDRDGDYNEQFF.

This chain uses TRBV6-2 or TRBV6-3 with TRBJ2-2, with 12 bases aligning to TRBD2. This CDR3 region has 16 residues. Germline V gives CDR1 MNHEY, CDR2 SVGEGT. V was clipped by 2 bases and J by 6 bases; unmatched bases: 4. The CDR3 DNA reads as TGTGCCAGCAGTTACGCTAGCGGGGGGGTGCCCGGGGAGCTGTTTTTT. Translation: CASSYASGGVPGELFF.

The genes are TRBV6-2 or TRBV6-3 and TRBJ2-7; no firm D call. This CDR3 is built from 13 residues. In germline, CDR1 is MNHEY, CDR2 SVGEGT. The ends were cut back, 5 bases at V and 4 bases at J, with 12 bases in the middle. CDR3 loop: CASSPLRRYEQYF. In DNA form, the CDR3 reads TGTGCCAGCAGTCCACTCCGGCGGTACGAGCAGTACTTC.